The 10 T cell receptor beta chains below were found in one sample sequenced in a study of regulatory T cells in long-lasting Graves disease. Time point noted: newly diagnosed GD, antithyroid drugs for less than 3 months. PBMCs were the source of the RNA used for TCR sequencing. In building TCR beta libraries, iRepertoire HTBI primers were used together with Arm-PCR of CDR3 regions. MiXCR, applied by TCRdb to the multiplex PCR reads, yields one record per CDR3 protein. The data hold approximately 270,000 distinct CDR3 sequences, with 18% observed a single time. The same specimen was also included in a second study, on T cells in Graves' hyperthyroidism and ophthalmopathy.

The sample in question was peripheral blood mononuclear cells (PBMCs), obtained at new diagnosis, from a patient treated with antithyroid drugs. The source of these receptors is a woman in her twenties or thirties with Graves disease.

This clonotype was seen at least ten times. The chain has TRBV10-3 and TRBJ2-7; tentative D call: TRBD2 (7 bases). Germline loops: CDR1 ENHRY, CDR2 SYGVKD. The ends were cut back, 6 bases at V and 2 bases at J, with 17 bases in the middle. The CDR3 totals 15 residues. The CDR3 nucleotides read TGTGCCATCAGCTCCACAGGGACTATCGCCTACGAGCAGTACTTC. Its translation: CAISSTGTIAYEQYF.

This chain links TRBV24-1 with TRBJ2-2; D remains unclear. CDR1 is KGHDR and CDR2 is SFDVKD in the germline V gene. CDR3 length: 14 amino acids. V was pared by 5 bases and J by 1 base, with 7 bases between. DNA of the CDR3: TGTGCCACCAGTGTAAGCCAGAACACCGGGGAGCTGTTTTTT. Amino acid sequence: CATSVSQNTGELFF.

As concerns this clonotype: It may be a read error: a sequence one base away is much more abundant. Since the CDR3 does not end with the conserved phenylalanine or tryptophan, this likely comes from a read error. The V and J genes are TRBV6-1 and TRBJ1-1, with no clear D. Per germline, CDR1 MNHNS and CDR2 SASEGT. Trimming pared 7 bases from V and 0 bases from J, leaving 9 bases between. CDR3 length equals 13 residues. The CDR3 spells CASTASLNTEAFS. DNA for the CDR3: TGTGCCAGCACTGCGTCCTTGAACACTGAAGCTTTCTCT.

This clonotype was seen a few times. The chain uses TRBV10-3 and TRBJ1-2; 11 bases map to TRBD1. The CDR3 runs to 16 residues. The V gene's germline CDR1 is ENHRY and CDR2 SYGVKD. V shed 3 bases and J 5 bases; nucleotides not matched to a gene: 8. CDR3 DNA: TGTGCCATCAGTGAAAGTCCGGGACAGGGGGATTATGGCTACACCTTC. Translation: CAISESPGQGDYGYTF.

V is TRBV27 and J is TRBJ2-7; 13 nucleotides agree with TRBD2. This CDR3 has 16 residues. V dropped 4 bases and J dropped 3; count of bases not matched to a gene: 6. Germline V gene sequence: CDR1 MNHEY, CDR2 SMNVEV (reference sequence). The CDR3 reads CASSSALAGGHYEQYF. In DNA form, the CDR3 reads TGTGCCAGCAGTTCCGCACTAGCGGGGGGGCACTACGAGCAGTACTTC.

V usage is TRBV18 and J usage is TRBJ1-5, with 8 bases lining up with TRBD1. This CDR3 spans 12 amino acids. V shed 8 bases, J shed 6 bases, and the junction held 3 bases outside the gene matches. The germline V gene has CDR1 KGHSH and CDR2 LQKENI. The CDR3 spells CASRTGSQPQHF. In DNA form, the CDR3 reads TGTGCCAGCCGGACAGGGAGTCAGCCCCAGCATTTT.

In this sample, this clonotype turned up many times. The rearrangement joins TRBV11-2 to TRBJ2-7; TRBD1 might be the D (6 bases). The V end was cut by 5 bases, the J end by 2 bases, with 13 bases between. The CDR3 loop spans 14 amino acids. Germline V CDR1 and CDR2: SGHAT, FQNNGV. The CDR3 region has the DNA TGTGCCAGCAGCCAATTCGGGACACCCTACGAGCAGTACTTC. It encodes CASSQFGTPYEQYF.

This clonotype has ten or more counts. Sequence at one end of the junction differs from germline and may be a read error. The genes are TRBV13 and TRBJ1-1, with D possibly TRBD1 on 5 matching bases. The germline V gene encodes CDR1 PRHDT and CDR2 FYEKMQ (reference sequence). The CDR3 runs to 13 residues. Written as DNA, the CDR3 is TGTGCCAGCAGCGTAGGCAGGGCGTCCGAAGCTTTCTTT. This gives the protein CASSVGRASEAFF.

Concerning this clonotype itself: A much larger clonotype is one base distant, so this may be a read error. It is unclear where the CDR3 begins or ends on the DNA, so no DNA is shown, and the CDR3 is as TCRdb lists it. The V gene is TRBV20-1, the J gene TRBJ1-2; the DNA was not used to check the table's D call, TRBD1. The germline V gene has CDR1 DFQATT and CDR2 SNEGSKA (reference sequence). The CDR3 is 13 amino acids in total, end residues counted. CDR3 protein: CSAMTGGGYGCTF.

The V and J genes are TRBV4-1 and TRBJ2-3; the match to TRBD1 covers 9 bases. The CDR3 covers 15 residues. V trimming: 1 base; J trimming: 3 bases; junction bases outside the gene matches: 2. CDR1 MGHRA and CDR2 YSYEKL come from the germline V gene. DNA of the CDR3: TGCGCCAGCAGCCAAGCGGGGACAGGGACAGATACGCAGTATTTT. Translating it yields CASSQAGTGTDTQYF.